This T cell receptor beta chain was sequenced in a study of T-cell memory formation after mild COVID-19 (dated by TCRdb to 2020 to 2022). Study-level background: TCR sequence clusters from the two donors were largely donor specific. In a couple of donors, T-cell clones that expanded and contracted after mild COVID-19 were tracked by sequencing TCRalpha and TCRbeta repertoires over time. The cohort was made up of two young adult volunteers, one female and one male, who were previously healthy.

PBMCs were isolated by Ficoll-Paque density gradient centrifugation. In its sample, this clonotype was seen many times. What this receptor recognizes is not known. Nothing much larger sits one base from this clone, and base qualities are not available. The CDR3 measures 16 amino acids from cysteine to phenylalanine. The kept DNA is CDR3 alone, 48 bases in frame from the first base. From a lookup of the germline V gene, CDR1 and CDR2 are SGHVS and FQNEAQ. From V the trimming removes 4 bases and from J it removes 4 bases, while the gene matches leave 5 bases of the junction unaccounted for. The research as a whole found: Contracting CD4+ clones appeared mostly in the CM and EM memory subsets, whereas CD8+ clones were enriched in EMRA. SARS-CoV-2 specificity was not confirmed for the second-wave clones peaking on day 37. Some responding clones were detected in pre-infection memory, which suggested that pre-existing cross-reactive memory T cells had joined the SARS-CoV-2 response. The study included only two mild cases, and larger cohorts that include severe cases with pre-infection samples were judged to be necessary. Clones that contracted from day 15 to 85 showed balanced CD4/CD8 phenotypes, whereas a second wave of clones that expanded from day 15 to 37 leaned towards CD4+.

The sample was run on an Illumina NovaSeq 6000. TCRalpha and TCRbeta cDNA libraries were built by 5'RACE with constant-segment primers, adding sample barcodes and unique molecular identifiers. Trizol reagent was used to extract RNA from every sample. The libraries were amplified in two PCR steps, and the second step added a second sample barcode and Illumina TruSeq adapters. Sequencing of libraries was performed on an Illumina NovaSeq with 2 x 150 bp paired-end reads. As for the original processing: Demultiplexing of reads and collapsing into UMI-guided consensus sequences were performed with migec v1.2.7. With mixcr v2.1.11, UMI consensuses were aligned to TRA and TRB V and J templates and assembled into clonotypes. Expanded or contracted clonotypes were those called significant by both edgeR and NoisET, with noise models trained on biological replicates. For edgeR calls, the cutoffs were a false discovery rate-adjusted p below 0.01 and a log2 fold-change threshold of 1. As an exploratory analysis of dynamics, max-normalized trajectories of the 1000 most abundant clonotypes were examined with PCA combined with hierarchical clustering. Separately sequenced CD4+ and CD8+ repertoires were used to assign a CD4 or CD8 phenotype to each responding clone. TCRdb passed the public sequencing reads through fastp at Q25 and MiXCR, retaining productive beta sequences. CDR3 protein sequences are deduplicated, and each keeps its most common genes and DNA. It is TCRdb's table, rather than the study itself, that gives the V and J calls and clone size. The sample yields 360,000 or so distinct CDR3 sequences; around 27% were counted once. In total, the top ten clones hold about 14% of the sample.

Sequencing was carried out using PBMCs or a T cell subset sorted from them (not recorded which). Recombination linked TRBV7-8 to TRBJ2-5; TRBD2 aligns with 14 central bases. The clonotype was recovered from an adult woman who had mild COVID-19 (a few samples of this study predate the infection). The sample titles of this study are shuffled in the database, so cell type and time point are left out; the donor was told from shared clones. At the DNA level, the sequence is TGTGCCAGCAGCTGGGGACTAGCGGGAGAACGAGAGACCCAGTACTTC. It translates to CASSWGLAGERETQYF.